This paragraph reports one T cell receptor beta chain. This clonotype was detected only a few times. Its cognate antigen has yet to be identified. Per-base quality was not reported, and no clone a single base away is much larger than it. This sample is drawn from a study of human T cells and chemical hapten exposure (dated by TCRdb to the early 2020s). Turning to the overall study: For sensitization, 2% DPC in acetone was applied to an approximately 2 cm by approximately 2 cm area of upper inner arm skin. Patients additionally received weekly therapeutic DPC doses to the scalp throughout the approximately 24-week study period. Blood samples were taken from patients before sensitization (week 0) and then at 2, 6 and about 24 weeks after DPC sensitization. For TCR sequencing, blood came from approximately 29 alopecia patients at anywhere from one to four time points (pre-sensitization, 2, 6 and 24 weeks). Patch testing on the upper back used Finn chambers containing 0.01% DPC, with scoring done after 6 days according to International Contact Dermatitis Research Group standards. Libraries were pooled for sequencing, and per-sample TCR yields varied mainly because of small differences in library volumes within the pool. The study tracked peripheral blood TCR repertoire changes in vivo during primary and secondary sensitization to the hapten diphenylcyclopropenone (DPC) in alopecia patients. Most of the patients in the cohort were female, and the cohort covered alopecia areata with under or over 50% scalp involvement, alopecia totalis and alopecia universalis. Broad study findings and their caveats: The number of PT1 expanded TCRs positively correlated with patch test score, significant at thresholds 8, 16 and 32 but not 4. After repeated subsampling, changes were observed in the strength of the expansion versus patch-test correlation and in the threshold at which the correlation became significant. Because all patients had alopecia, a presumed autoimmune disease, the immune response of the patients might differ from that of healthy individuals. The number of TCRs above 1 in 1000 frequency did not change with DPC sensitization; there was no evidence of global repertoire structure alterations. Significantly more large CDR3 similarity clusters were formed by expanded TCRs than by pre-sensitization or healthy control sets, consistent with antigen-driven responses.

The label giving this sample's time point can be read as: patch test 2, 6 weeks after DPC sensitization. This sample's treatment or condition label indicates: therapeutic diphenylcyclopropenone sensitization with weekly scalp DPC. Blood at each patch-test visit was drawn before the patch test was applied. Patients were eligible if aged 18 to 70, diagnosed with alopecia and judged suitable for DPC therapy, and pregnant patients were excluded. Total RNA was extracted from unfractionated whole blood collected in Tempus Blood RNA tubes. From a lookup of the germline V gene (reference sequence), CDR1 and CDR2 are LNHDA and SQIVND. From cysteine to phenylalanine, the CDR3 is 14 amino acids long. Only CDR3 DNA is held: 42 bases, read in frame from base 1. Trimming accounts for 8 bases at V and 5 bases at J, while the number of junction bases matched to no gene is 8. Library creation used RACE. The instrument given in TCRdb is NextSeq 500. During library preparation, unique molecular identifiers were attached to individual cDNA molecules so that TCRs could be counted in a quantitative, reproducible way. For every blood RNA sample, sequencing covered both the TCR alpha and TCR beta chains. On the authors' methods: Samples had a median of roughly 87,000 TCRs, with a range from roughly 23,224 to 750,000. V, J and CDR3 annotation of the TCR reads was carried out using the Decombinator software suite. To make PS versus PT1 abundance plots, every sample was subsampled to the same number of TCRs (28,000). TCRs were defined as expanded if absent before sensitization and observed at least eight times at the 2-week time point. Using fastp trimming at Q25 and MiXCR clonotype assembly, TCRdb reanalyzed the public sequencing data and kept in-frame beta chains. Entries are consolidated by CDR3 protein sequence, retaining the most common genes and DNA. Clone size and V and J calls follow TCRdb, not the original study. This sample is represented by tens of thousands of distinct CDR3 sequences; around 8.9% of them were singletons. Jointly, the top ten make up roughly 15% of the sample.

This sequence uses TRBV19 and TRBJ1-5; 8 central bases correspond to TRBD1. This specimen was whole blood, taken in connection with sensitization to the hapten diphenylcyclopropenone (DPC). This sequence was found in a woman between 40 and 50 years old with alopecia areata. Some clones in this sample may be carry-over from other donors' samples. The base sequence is TGTGCCAGTGGGACAGGATCGTGGGATCAGCCCCAGCATTTT. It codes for CASGTGSWDQPQHF.